This section outlines one T cell receptor (beta chain) sequence together with its context. The data were taken from a study of shared clonotypes between healthy human individuals. It was CD45RO-negative cells, positively selected for CCR7, that made up naive CD8 cells, with terminally differentiated effector memory CD45RA+ cells excluded. The V gene's germline CDR1 is SGHAT and CDR2 FQNNGV. The CDR3 has 15 amino acids. Between the trimmed V and J ends, which lost 7 bases and 0 bases, there was a span of 15 bases. The protocol was immunoSEQ multiplex PCR, while the TCRdb copy is restricted to in-frame clones and leaves out a portion. Among more than 500,000 clones listed, 85% to 95% were seen once.

The rearrangement uses TRBV11-2 and TRBJ1-1; D may be TRBD1 (6 bases). Input material: naive CD8+ T cells sorted from blood. The clonotype was recovered from a woman aged 25 to 39 in good health. CDR3 sequence reads: CASTELGDMNTEAFF. In nucleotides, the CDR3 is TGTGCCAGCACCGAACTCGGGGACATGAACACTGAAGCTTTCTTT.